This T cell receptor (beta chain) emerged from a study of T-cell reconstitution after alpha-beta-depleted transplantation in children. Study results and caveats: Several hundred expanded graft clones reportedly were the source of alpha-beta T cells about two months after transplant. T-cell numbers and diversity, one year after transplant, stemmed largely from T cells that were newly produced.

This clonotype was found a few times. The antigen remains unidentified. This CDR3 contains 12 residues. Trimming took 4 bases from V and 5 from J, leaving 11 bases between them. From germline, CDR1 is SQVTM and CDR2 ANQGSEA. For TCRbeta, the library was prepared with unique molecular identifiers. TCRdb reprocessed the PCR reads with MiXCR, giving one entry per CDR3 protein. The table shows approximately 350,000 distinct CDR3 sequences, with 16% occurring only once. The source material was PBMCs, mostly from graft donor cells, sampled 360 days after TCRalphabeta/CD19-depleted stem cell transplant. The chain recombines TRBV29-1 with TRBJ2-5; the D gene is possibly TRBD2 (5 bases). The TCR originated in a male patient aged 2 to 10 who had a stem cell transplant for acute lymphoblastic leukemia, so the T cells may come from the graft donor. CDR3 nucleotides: TGCAGCGTTGGTGTAGCGCGGGAGACCCAGTACTTC. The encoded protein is CSVGVARETQYF.